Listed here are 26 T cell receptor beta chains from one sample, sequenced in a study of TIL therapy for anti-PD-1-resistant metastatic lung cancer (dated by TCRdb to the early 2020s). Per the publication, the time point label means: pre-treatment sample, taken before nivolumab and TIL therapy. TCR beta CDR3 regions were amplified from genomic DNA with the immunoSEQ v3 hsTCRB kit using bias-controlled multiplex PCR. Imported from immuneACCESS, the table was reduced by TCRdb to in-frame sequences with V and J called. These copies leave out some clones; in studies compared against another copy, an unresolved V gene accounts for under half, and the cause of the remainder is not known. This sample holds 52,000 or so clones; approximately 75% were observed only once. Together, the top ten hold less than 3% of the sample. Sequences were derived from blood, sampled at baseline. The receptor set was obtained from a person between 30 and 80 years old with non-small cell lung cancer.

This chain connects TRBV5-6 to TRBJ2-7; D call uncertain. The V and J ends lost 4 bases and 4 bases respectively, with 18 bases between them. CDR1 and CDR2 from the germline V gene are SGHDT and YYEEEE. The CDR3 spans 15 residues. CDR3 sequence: CASSESAGGRYEQYF. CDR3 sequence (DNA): TGTGCCAGCAGCGAATCGGCCGGCGGACGGTACGAGCAGTACTTC.

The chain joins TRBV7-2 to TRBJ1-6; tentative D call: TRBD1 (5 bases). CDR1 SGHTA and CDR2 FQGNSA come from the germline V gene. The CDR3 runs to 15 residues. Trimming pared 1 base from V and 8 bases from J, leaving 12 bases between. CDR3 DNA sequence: TGTGCCAGCAGCTTAGTGATAGGGGAATATTCACCCCTCCACTTT. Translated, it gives CASSLVIGEYSPLHF.

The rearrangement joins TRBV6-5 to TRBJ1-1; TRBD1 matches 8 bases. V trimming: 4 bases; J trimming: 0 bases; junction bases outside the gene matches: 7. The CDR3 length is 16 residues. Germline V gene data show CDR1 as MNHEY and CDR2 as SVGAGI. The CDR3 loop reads CASSFNPDRVNTEAFF. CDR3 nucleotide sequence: TGTGCCAGCAGTTTCAACCCGGACAGGGTGAACACTGAAGCTTTCTTT.

DNA of the CDR3: TGTGCCAGCAGAGGGACAGGTGGTATCTCTGAAGCTTTCTTT. It encodes CASRGTGGISEAFF. The V and J genes are TRBV6-5 and TRBJ1-1, with 8 positions matching TRBD1. Per germline, CDR1 MNHEY and CDR2 SVGAGI. Trimming at V came to 6 bases and at J to 6 bases, leaving 9 bases not matched to a gene. The CDR3 contains 14 residues.

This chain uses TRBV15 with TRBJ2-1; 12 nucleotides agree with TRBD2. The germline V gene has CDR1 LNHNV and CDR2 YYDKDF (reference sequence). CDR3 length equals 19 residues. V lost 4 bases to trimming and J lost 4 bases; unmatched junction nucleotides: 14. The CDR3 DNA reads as TGTGCCACCAGCAAAAAAGGAGGACTAGCGGGAACAAATTACAATGAGCAGTTCTTC. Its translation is CATSKKGGLAGTNYNEQFF. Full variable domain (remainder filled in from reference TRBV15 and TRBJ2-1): DAMVIQNPRYQVTQFGKPVTLSCSQTLNHNVMYWYQQKSSQAPKLLFHYYDKDFNNEADTPDNFQSRRPNTSFCFLDIRSPGLGDTAMYLCATSKKGGLAGTNYNEQFFGPGTRLTVL.

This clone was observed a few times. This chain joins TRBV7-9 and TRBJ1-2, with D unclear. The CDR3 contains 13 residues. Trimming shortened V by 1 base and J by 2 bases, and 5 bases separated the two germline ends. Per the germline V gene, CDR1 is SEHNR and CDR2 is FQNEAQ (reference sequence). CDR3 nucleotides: TGTGCCAGCAGCTTAGAGTCCAACTATGGCTACACCTTC. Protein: CASSLESNYGYTF.

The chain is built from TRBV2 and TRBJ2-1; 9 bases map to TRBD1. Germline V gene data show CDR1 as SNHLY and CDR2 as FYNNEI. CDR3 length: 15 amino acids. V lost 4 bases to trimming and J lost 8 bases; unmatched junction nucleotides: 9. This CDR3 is CASSALGGTGYEQFF. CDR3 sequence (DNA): TGTGCCAGCAGTGCATTAGGAGGGACAGGGTATGAGCAGTTCTTC.

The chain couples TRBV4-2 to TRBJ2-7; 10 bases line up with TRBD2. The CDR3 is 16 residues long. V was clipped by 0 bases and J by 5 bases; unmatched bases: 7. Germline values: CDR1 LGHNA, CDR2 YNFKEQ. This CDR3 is CASSQDQGTSVDEQYF. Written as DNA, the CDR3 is TGTGCCAGCAGCCAAGATCAAGGGACTAGCGTCGACGAGCAGTACTTC.

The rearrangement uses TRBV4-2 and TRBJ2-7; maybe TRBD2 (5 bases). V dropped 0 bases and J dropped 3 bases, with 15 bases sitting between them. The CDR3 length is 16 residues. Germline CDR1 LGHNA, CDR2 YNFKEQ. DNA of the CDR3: TGTGCCAGCAGCCAAGATCGAGAGGGTAGATTCTACGAGCAGTACTTC. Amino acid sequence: CASSQDREGRFYEQYF.

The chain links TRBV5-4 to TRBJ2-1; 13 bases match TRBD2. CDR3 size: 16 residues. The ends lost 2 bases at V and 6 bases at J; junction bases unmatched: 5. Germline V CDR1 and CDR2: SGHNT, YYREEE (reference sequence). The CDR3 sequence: CASSFPGTSGANEQFF. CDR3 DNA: TGTGCCAGCAGCTTCCCCGGGACTAGCGGGGCCAATGAGCAGTTCTTC.

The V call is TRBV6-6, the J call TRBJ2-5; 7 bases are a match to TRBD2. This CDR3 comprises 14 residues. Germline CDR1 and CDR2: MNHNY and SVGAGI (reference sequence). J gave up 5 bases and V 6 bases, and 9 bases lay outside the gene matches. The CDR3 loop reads CASSRMKGGETQYF. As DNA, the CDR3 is TGTGCCAGCAGCCGTATGAAGGGAGGGGAGACCCAGTACTTC.

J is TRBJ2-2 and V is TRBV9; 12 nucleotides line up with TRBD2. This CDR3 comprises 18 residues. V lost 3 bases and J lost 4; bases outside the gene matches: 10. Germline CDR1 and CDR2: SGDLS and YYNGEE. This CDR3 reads CASSARLAGVRGTGELFF. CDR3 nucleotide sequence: TGTGCCAGCAGCGCGAGACTAGCGGGAGTCAGGGGCACCGGGGAGCTGTTTTTT.

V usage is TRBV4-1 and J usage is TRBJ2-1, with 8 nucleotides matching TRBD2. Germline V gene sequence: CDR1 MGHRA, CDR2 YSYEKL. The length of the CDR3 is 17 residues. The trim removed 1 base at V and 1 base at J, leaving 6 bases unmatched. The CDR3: CASSQGLAGYSYNEQFF. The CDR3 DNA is TGCGCCAGCAGCCAAGGCCTAGCGGGTTATTCCTACAATGAGCAGTTCTTC.

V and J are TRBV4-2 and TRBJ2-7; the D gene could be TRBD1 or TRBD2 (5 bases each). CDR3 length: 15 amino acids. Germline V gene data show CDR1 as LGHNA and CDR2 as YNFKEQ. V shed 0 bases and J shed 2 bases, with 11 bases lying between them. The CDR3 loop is CASSQDRGRAYEQYF. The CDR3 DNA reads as TGTGCCAGCAGCCAAGATCGGGGCAGAGCCTACGAGCAGTACTTC.

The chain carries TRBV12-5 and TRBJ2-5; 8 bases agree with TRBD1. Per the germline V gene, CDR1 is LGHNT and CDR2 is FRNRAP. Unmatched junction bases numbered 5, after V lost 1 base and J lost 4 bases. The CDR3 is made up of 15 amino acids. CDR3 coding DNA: TGTGCTAGTGGTTTGGGGACAGGGTATCCAGAGACCCAGTACTTC. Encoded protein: CASGLGTGYPETQYF.

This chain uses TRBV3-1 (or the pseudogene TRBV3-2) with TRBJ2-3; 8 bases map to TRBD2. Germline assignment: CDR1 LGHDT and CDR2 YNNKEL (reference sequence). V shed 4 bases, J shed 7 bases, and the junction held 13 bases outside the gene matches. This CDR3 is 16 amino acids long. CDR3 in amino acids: CASSPFEAGGVNTQYF. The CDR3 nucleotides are TGTGCCAGCAGCCCCTTTGAGGCGGGAGGTGTGAATACGCAGTATTTT.

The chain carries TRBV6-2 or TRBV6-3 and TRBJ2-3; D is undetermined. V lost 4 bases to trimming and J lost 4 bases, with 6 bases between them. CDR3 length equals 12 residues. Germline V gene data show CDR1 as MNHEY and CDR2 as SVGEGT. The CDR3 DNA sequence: TGTGCCAGCAGTTTACCCTCAGATACGCAGTATTTT. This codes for CASSLPSDTQYF.

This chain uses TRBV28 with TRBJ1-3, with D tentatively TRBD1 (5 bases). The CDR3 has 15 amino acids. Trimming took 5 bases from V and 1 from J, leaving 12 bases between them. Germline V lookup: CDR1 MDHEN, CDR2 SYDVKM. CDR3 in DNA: TGTGCCAGCAGTGTCCTCACAGGTTCTGGAAACACCATATATTTT. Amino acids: CASSVLTGSGNTIYF.

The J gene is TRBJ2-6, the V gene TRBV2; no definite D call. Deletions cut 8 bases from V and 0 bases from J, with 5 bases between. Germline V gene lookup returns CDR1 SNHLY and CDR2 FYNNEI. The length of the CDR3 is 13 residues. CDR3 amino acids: CASEDSGANVLTF. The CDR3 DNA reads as TGTGCCAGCGAAGACTCTGGGGCCAACGTCCTGACTTTC.

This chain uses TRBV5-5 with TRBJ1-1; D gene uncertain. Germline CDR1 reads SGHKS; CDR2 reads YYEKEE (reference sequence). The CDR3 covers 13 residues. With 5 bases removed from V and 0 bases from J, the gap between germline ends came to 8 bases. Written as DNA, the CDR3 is TGTGCCAGCAGGGTCCCCATGAACACTGAAGCTTTCTTT. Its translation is CASRVPMNTEAFF.

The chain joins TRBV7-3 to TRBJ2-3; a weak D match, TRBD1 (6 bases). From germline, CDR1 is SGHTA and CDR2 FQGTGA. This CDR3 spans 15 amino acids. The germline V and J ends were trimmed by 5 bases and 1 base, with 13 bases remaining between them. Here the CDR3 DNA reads TGTGCCAGCAGCCCCGGCAGGGGTCGCACAGATACGCAGTATTTT. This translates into CASSPGRGRTDTQYF.

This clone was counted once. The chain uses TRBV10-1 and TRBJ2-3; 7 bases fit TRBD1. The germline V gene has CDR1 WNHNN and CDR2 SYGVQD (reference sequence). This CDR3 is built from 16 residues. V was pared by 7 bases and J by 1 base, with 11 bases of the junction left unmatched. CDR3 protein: CASNTPDRACTDTQYF. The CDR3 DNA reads TGCGCCAGCAATACTCCCGACAGGGCCTGCACAGATACGCAGTATTTT.

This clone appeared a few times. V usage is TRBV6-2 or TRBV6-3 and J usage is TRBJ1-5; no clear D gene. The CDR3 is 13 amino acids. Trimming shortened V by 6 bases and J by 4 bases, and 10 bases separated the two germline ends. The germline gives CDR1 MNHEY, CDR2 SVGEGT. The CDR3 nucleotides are TGTGCCAGCAGCGTAGTTTCGAATCAGCCCCAGCATTTT. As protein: CASSVVSNQPQHF.

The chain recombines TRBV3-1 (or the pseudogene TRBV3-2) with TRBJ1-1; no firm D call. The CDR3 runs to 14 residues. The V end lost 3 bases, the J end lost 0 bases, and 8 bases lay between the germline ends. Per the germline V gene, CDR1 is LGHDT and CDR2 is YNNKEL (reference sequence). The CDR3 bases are TGTGCCAGCAGCCAGGGTTTCATGAACACTGAAGCTTTCTTT. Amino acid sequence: CASSQGFMNTEAFF.

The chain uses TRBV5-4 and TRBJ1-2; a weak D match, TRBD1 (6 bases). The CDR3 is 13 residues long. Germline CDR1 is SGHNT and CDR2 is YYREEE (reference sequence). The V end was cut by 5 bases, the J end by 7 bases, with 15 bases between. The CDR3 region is CASSSGLGAGYTF. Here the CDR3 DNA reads TGTGCCAGCAGTTCCGGGCTGGGGGCTGGCTACACCTTC.

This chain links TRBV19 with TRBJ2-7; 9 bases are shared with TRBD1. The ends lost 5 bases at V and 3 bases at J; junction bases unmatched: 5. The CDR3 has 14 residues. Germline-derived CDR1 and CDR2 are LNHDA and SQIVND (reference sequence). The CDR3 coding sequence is TGTGCCAGTAGTCTGGGACAGGGAGTCTACGAGCAGTACTTC. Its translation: CASSLGQGVYEQYF.